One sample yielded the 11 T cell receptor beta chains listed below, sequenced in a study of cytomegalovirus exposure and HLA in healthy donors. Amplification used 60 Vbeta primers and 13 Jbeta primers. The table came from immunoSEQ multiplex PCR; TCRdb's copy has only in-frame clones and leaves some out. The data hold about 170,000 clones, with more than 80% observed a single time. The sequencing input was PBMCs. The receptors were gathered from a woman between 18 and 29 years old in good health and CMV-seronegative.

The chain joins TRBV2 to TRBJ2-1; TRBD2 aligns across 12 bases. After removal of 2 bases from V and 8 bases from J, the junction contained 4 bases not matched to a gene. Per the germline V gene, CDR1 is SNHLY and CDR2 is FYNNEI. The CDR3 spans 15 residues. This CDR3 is CASSEWTSGNDEQFF. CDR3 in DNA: TGTGCCAGCAGTGAATGGACTAGCGGGAACGATGAGCAGTTCTTC.

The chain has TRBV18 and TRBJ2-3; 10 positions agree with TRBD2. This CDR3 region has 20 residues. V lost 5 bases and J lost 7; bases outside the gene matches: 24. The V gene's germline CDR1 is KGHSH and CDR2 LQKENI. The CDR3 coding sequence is TGTGCCAGCTCAAAAGAAGGACTAGCGGAACCGCTCGTTCCCAAGAATACGCAGTATTTT. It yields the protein CASSKEGLAEPLVPKNTQYF.

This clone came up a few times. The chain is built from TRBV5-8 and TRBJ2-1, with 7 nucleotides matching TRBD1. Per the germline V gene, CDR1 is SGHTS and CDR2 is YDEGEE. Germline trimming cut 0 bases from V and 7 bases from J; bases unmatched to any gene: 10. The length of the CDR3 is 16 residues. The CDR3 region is CASSLAGTEFWNEQFF. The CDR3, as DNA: TGTGCCAGCAGCTTGGCCGGGACAGAGTTTTGGAATGAGCAGTTCTTC.

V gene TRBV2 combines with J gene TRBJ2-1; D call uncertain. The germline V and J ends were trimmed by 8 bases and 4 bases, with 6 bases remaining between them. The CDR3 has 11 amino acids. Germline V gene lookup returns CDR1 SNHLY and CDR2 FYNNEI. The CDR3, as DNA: TGTGCCAGCTCGGGTTACAATGAGCAGTTCTTC. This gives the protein CASSGYNEQFF.

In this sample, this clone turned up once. CDR3 sequence reads: CASSWSQGKRNEQFF. The CDR3 DNA sequence: TGCGCCAGCAGCTGGAGTCAGGGTAAGCGAAATGAGCAGTTCTTC. The V gene is TRBV5-1, the J gene TRBJ2-1, with D perhaps TRBD1 (5 bases). Germline loops: CDR1 SGHRS, CDR2 YFSETQ. V shed 3 bases and J shed 7 bases, with 17 bases lying between them. This CDR3 has 15 residues.

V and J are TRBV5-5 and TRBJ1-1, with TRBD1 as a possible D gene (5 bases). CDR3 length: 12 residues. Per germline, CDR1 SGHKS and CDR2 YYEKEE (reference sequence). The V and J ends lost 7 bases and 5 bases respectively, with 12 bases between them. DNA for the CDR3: TGTGCCAGCGGCCCGGGGGGGACTGAAGCTTTCTTT. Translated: CASGPGGTEAFF.

The CDR3 reads CASSHSYNEQFF. Written as DNA, the CDR3 is TGTGCCAGCAGTCACTCCTACAATGAGCAGTTCTTC. This chain joins TRBV9 and TRBJ2-1; D gene unclear. Germline loops: CDR1 SGDLS, CDR2 YYNGEE. The CDR3 loop spans 12 amino acids. The ends were cut back, 5 bases at V and 0 bases at J, with 3 bases in the middle.

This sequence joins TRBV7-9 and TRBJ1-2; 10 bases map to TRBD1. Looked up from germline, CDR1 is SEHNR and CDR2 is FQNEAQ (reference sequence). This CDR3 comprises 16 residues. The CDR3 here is CAINPTGGQTYRGYTF. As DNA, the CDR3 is TGTGCGATAAACCCGACAGGGGGCCAGACTTATAGGGGCTACACCTTC.

DNA for the CDR3: TGTGCCACCAGCAACACAGGGGTCTCCTACGAGCAGTACTTC. As protein: CATSNTGVSYEQYF. V is TRBV15 and J is TRBJ2-7; 7 nucleotides align to TRBD1. The V gene's germline CDR1 is LNHNV and CDR2 YYDKDF (reference sequence). The length of the CDR3 is 14 residues. The V gene end was trimmed by 4 bases and the J gene end by 0 bases; junction bases not matched to a gene: 3.

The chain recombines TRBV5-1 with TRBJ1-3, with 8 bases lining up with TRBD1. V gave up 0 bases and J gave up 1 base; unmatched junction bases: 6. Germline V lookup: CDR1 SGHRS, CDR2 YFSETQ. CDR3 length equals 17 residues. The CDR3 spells CASSLAGTGSSGNTIYF. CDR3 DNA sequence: TGCGCCAGCAGCTTGGCCGGGACAGGATCGTCTGGAAACACCATATATTTT.

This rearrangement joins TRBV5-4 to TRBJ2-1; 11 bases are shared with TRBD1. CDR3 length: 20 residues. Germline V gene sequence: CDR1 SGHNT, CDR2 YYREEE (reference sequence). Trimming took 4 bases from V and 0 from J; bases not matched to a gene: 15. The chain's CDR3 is CASSPARDRGIPSSYNEQFF. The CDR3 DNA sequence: TGTGCCAGCAGCCCGGCCCGGGACAGGGGGATACCGAGCTCCTACAATGAGCAGTTCTTC.